This TCR beta chain was profiled in a study of blood T cells in healthy people across ages. Using a J-beta primer mix together with a sample-barcoded 5' primer, a second PCR was run for about 6 to 11 cycles. TCRdb processed the 5' RACE reads anew with MiXCR; each CDR3 protein has one entry. The sample carries 1.5 million to 2 million distinct CDR3 sequences, roughly 49% recorded once. With 10 bases removed from V and 12 bases from J, the gap between germline ends came to 15 bases. CDR3 length: 11 amino acids. From germline, CDR1 is SEHNR and CDR2 FQNEAQ (reference sequence). The rearrangement links TRBV7-9 to TRBJ1-4, with D unclear. The sequenced sample was blood. This receptor was identified in a woman aged 40 to 50 in good health. CDR3 sequence: CATEMEEELFF. Written as DNA, the CDR3 is TGTGCCACCGAAATGGAGGAGGAACTGTTTTTT.